Listed here are 5 T cell receptor beta chains from one sample, sequenced in a study of blood T cells in healthy people across ages. Combining a sample-barcoded 5' primer with a J-beta primer mix, a second PCR ran for about 6 to 12 cycles. TCRdb re-derived calls from the 5' RACE reads in MiXCR, one entry per CDR3 protein. The data contain around 1,000,000 distinct CDR3 sequences, under 30% of them seen just once; the ten biggest clones take up around 0.75%. The same sample was also studied in work on T cells of mothers and their children.

Material for sequencing was blood. Every receptor here comes from a girl aged 2 to 10 in good health.

The chain couples TRBV6-5 to TRBJ1-2, with 11 nucleotides matching TRBD1. This CDR3 region has 13 residues. Trimming cost V 6 bases and J 7 bases; bases outside gene matches: 4. Germline V lookup: CDR1 MNHEY, CDR2 SVGAGI. CDR3 in amino acids: CASSRGTGGGYTF. CDR3 in DNA: TGTGCCAGCAGCCGGGGGACAGGGGGTGGCTACACCTTC.

This clonotype appeared a few times. J is TRBJ2-2 and V is TRBV19, with TRBD2 as a possible D gene (6 bases). Germline CDR1 and CDR2: LNHDA and SQIVND (reference sequence). The CDR3 extends over 15 amino acids. V was pared by 3 bases and J by 4 bases, with 12 bases between. The CDR3 here is CASSIASASTGELFF. The CDR3 coding sequence is TGTGCCAGTAGTATTGCTAGCGCGTCCACCGGGGAGCTGTTTTTT.

The chain is built from TRBV6-2 or TRBV6-3 and TRBJ1-4; TRBD1 matches 7 bases. Germline V gene sequence: CDR1 MNHEY, CDR2 SVGEGT. V dropped 8 bases and J dropped 9; count of bases not matched to a gene: 9. The CDR3 runs 13 residues. CDR3 nucleotides: TGTGCCAGCTCCGGGACAGCGTCAAAAAAACTGTTTTTT. Its translation: CASSGTASKKLFF.

This rearrangement joins TRBV9 to TRBJ2-3, with 8 nucleotides matching TRBD1. V shed 3 bases, J shed 2 bases, and the junction held 11 bases outside the gene matches. Germline V CDR1 and CDR2: SGDLS, YYNGEE. This CDR3 contains 17 residues. DNA for the CDR3: TGTGCCAGCAGCGCCCTCCCCGGGACAGGACCCACAGATACGCAGTATTTT. Its protein product is CASSALPGTGPTDTQYF.

The CDR3: CASSPGTEINYGYTF. CDR3 nucleotides: TGTGCCAGCAGCCCAGGGACAGAGATAAACTATGGCTACACCTTC. The chain carries TRBV7-3 and TRBJ1-2; 7 bases match TRBD1. This CDR3 region has 15 residues. Unmatched junction bases numbered 8, after V lost 5 bases and J lost 2 bases. Germline CDR1 is SGHTA and CDR2 is FQGTGA. Combining the CDR3 with reference TRBV7-3 and TRBJ1-2 gives the whole variable domain GAGVSQTPSNKVTEKGKYVELRCDPISGHTALYWYRQSLGQGPEFLIYFQGTGAADDSGLPNDRFFAVRPEGSVSTLKIQRTERGDSAVYLCASSPGTEINYGYTFGSGTRLTVV.